This is a list of T cell receptor beta chains from one sample in a study of blood T cell repertoires in COVID-19. Using immunoSEQ multiplex PCR, the repertoire was profiled, and TCRdb retains in-frame clones only, with some absent. The sample lists approximately 50,000 clones; less than 80% were seen once. Sequencing was done on a sample of peripheral blood. Source of these receptors: a man between 65 and 85 years old with acute or convalescent COVID-19. The CDR3 runs from the conserved cysteine through the conserved F or W. Each record gives: V gene, D gene, J gene, clone size, CDR3 protein, CDR3 DNA. D genes are given only for firm matches. Some rows have no size entry. The others give once, few or many, or a class for an expanded clone.

v_call: TRBV5-1
d_call: TRBD1
j_call: TRBJ2-6
clone_size: once
cdr3_aa: CASSLAWGTGQSGANVLTF
cdr3_nt: TGCGCCAGCAGCTTGGCTTGGGGGACAGGGCAATCTGGGGCCAACGTCCTGACTTTC

v_call: TRBV7-9
d_call: TRBD1
j_call: TRBJ1-5
clone_size: -
cdr3_aa: CASSSGQGFQPQHF
cdr3_nt: TGTGCCAGCAGCTCGGGACAGGGCTTTCAGCCCCAGCATTTT

v_call: TRBV16
d_call: -
j_call: TRBJ1-4
clone_size: -
cdr3_aa: CASSFGGQLNEKLFF
cdr3_nt: TGTGCCAGCAGCTTTGGAGGACAGCTCAATGAAAAACTGTTTTTT

v_call: TRBV10-1
d_call: -
j_call: TRBJ1-2
clone_size: -
cdr3_aa: CASSESKLYGYTF
cdr3_nt: TGCGCCAGCAGTGAGTCGAAGCTCTATGGCTACACCTTC

v_call: TRBV27
d_call: -
j_call: TRBJ1-2
clone_size: -
cdr3_aa: CASRSQDTLYGYTF
cdr3_nt: TGTGCCAGCAGGTCCCAAGACACCCTTTATGGCTACACCTTC

v_call: TRBV7-8
d_call: -
j_call: TRBJ2-5
clone_size: -
cdr3_aa: CASSLELSETQYF
cdr3_nt: TGTGCCAGCAGCTTAGAACTATCAGAGACCCAGTACTTC

v_call: TRBV5-6
d_call: TRBD2
j_call: TRBJ2-1
clone_size: -
cdr3_aa: CASSGGTSGPYNEQFF
cdr3_nt: TGTGCCAGCAGCGGTGGGACTAGCGGACCCTACAATGAGCAGTTCTTC

v_call: TRBV11-2
d_call: TRBD1
j_call: TRBJ1-1
clone_size: -
cdr3_aa: CASSWGQANTEAFF
cdr3_nt: TGTGCCAGCAGCTGGGGACAGGCGAACACTGAAGCTTTCTTT

v_call: TRBV20-1
d_call: -
j_call: TRBJ2-1
clone_size: few
cdr3_aa: CSASSLGGYNEQFF
cdr3_nt: TGCAGTGCTAGTAGTCTAGGGGGCTACAATGAGCAGTTCTTC

v_call: TRBV27
d_call: -
j_call: TRBJ2-7
clone_size: -
cdr3_aa: CASSLSSDVRGYEQYF
cdr3_nt: TGTGCCAGCAGTTTATCGAGTGATGTACGAGGGTACGAGCAGTACTTC

v_call: TRBV10-3
d_call: -
j_call: TRBJ2-1
clone_size: few
cdr3_aa: CAISEDRSSYNEQFF
cdr3_nt: TGTGCCATCAGTGAGGACAGGAGCTCCTACAATGAGCAGTTCTTC

v_call: TRBV15
d_call: TRBD1
j_call: TRBJ1-5
clone_size: -
cdr3_aa: CATSLNRGQGQPQHF
cdr3_nt: TGTGCCACCAGCCTTAACAGGGGTCAAGGGCAGCCCCAGCATTTT

v_call: TRBV27
d_call: -
j_call: TRBJ2-1
clone_size: -
cdr3_aa: CASSSAGAYNEQFF
cdr3_nt: TGTGCCAGCAGTTCCGCGGGGGCTTACAATGAGCAGTTCTTC

v_call: TRBV9
d_call: -
j_call: TRBJ2-7
clone_size: -
cdr3_aa: CASSPKTVFHEQYF
cdr3_nt: TGTGCCAGCAGCCCGAAGACAGTGTTCCACGAGCAGTACTTC

v_call: TRBV11-2
d_call: TRBD1
j_call: TRBJ2-6
clone_size: -
cdr3_aa: CASSLRQGIFAGANVLTF
cdr3_nt: TGTGCCAGCAGCTTACGACAGGGTATCTTTGCCGGGGCCAACGTCCTGACTTTC

v_call: TRBV13
d_call: TRBD1
j_call: TRBJ2-1
clone_size: -
cdr3_aa: CASSLQGGDNNEQFF
cdr3_nt: TGTGCCAGCAGCCTACAGGGGGGAGATAACAATGAGCAGTTCTTC